The 11 T cell receptor beta chains reported below all come from one sample, sequenced in a study of blood T cell repertoires in COVID-19 (dated by TCRdb to 2018 to 2021). The method behind the library was the immunoSEQ multiplex PCR assay. Here the immuneACCESS table is served through TCRdb, limited to in-frame sequences with V and J called. Missing clones are a known gap in these copies; in checked studies unresolved V genes cover under half, and the rest lacks a known reason. Across this sample there are hundreds of thousands of clones, with roughly 86% seen only once. About 2.1% of the sample is taken by the ten largest. Material for sequencing was PBMCs or T cells enriched from blood (not recorded which). Source of these receptors: a middle-aged man in a cohort exposed to, infected with or recovered from COVID-19 (not recorded which).

The chain employs TRBV28 and TRBJ1-5; 10 positions match TRBD1. V was pared by 3 bases and J by 2 bases, with 7 bases of the junction left unmatched. Germline V CDR1 and CDR2: MDHEN, SYDVKM. CDR3 length equals 17 residues. The CDR3 loop reads CASSFGTGVGGNQPQHF. CDR3 bases: TGTGCCAGCAGTTTCGGGACAGGGGTTGGGGGCAATCAGCCCCAGCATTTT.

The rearrangement uses TRBV2 and TRBJ2-5, with D perhaps matching TRBD1 (5 bases). Germline loops: CDR1 SNHLY, CDR2 FYNNEI. V lost 6 bases, J lost 0 bases, and 8 bases lay in between. There are 13 residues in the CDR3. The CDR3 coding sequence is TGTGCCAGCAGCCAGGACAACCAAGAGACCCAGTACTTC. Protein product: CASSQDNQETQYF.

This clone occurred a few times. DNA for the CDR3: TGTGCCAGCAGCTTGCCGGGACAGGTTGAAGCTTTCTTT. Amino acid sequence: CASSLPGQVEAFF. V and J are TRBV5-4 and TRBJ1-1; 8 bases are shared with TRBD1. V shed 1 base, J shed 7 bases, and the junction held 3 bases outside the gene matches. This CDR3 spans 13 amino acids. Germline V gene data show CDR1 as SGHNT and CDR2 as YYREEE (reference sequence).

The chain is built from TRBV27 and TRBJ2-5, with 7 bases aligning to TRBD2. Germline lookup yields CDR1 MNHEY and CDR2 SMNVEV (reference sequence). The CDR3 is 14 amino acids. The junction had 9 bases not matched to a gene; V was cut back by 6 bases and J by 5 bases. CDR3: CASSRGGVSETQYF. CDR3 in DNA: TGTGCCAGCAGCCGTGGGGGGGTCTCTGAGACCCAGTACTTC.

The chain combines TRBV6-1 with TRBJ1-2; the D gene is possibly TRBD1 (5 bases). Germline lookup yields CDR1 MNHNS and CDR2 SASEGT. This CDR3 is built from 13 residues. Trimming left V 8 bases short and J 7 bases short, with 17 bases between. The DNA of the CDR3 is TGTGCCAGCCGCTCGGGGGGAAAGGGTGGCTACACCTTC. Protein: CASRSGGKGGYTF.

This sequence joins TRBV18 and TRBJ1-6; 9 bases match TRBD1. After removal of 2 bases from V and 9 bases from J, the junction contained 8 bases not matched to a gene. Germline V CDR1 and CDR2: KGHSH, LQKENI. The CDR3 is 16 residues long. The CDR3 coding sequence is TGTGCCAGCTCACCAAAACCGGGACAGGGTGCTTCACCCCTCCACTTT. It translates to CASSPKPGQGASPLHF.

The chain combines TRBV29-1 with TRBJ2-5; D perhaps matches TRBD1 (6 bases). V was trimmed by 6 bases and J by 1 base, leaving 15 bases between them. The germline gives CDR1 SQVTM, CDR2 ANQGSEA. This CDR3 has 14 amino acids. The CDR3 DNA follows: TGCAGCGTCACAGGGTTTTTTGGCCAAGAGACCCAGTACTTC. It translates to CSVTGFFGQETQYF.

V and J are TRBV4-2 and TRBJ1-2; tentatively, D is TRBD1 (5 bases). V lost 2 bases, J lost 2 bases, and 15 bases lay in between. The CDR3 sequence is 16 residues long. The germline V gene encodes CDR1 LGHNA and CDR2 YNFKEQ. Here the CDR3 reads CASSQQQAGGNYGYTF. CDR3 coding DNA: TGTGCCAGCAGCCAACAACAGGCGGGGGGGAACTATGGCTACACCTTC.

This chain connects TRBV6-1 to TRBJ1-2; 8 bases fit TRBD1. This CDR3 comprises 15 residues. Germline CDR1 and CDR2: MNHNS and SASEGT. The V gene end was trimmed by 1 base and the J gene end by 4 bases; junction bases not matched to a gene: 5. The CDR3 DNA follows: TGTGCCAGCAGTGAAGTCAGGGGGCGAAGCTATGGCTACACCTTC. Translating it yields CASSEVRGRSYGYTF.

The V and J genes are TRBV7-9 and TRBJ2-5, with a weak D call TRBD2 (6 bases). CDR1 is SEHNR and CDR2 is FQNEAQ in the germline V gene (reference sequence). The length of the CDR3 is 14 residues. Trimming stripped 3 bases from V and 4 bases from J, with 12 bases between. CDR3 loop: CASSFTGGRETQYF. The CDR3 DNA is TGTGCCAGCAGCTTCACTGGGGGGAGAGAGACCCAGTACTTC.

This chain connects TRBV10-3 to TRBJ1-5, with TRBD1 as a possible D gene (6 bases). The CDR3 loop spans 16 amino acids. From germline, CDR1 is ENHRY and CDR2 SYGVKD. V was pared by 5 bases and J by 2 bases, with 16 bases between. CDR3 in DNA: TGTGCCATCAGTTCTTTACAGGGTGGGGGCAATCAGCCCCAGCATTTT. As protein: CAISSLQGGGNQPQHF.